The TCR beta chain under discussion was sequenced for a study of blood T cell repertoires in COVID-19. In the study overall: From T cells, B-cell-depleted T cells, or PBMCs came the material, which was cDNA or gDNA.

Sequencing used immunoSEQ multiplex PCR; TCRdb keeps in-frame clones, though not all of them. In the table there are roughly 290,000 clones, more than 70% of which are singletons. This CDR3 has 15 amino acids. CDR1 SGHRS and CDR2 YFSETQ come from the germline V gene. J gave up 0 bases and V 3 bases, and 3 bases lay outside the gene matches. The sequence was obtained from a woman between 50 and 59 years old who had recovered from COVID-19. This chain uses TRBV5-1 with TRBJ2-7; 10 positions match TRBD2. Input material: peripheral blood. Here the CDR3 DNA reads TGCGCCAGCAGCTGGACTAGCGGAGGCTCCTACGAGCAGTACTTC. It is translated as CASSWTSGGSYEQYF.